This T cell receptor beta chain was observed in a study of CD8 T cells in Susac syndrome. Study observations and caveats: In its TCR sequencing and HLA analysis, the study acknowledged that the number of individuals was relatively small.

An amount of RNA that ranged from roughly 0.5 to 1 ug was reverse transcribed with random hexamers. Across 54 Vbeta and 13 Jbeta, TCR beta CDR3 was amplified with immunoSEQ multiplex PCR. A single record per CDR3 protein comes from TCRdb applying MiXCR to the immunoSEQ multiplex PCR reads. The table shows 74,000 or so distinct CDR3 sequences, with roughly 91% occurring only once. The CDR3 runs to 14 residues. From germline, CDR1 is MDHEN and CDR2 SYDVKM. Trimming removed 6 bases from V and 2 bases from J, with 10 bases in between. Remarks on this clonotype: What it binds is unknown.

This TCR derives from a human donor with Susac syndrome. Specimen: CD4+ T cells from PBMCs. The V gene is TRBV28, the J gene TRBJ1-4; D remains ambiguous. The CDR3 sequence: CASRTPGTNEKLFF. DNA for the CDR3: TGTGCCAGCAGAACACCTGGTACTAATGAAAAACTGTTTTTT.